This T cell receptor beta chain is drawn from a study of blood T cell repertoires in COVID-19. About the research overall: Samples representing acute and convalescent COVID-19 were sourced from the United States, Italy and Spain. Sample material is recorded as cDNA or gDNA derived from T cells, B-cell-depleted T cells, or PBMCs.

This clone turned up a few times. Authors' processing steps: The assay estimated nucleated cells by amplifying reference gene primers. Here immunoSEQ multiplex PCR was the method, and the copy in TCRdb shows in-frame clones only, minus some. Clonal size and the V and J genes are those of that table, whereas D and trimming came from the DNA. The sample lists about 200,000 clones, roughly 84% occurring once. V gave up 6 bases and J gave up 4 bases; unmatched junction bases: 5. The length of the CDR3 is 15 residues. Germline V gene lookup returns CDR1 LGHDT and CDR2 YNNKEL (reference sequence). The sequence was collected from a human donor in a cohort sampled during active COVID-19. This chain uses TRBV3-1 (or the pseudogene TRBV3-2) with TRBJ2-7, with 14 nucleotides matching TRBD2. The specimen sequenced was peripheral blood. The CDR3 sequence is CASRRLAGGEYEQYF. The CDR3 nucleotides are TGTGCCAGCAGGAGACTAGCGGGAGGGGAGTACGAGCAGTACTTC.